The 18 T cell receptor beta chains reported below all come from one sample, sequenced in a study of human T cells and chemical hapten exposure. TCRdb recomputed calls from the RACE reads with MiXCR, one row per CDR3 protein. The table lists about 260,000 distinct CDR3 sequences, about 9% of them singletons. Noted time point: pre-sensitization, week 0. The treatment: therapeutic diphenylcyclopropenone sensitization with weekly scalp DPC. The specimen was whole blood, collected in connection with sensitization to the hapten diphenylcyclopropenone (DPC). These receptors came from a woman aged 40 to 50 with alopecia areata. Some clones in this sample may be carry-over from other donors' samples.

The chain uses TRBV2 and TRBJ2-3, with D perhaps matching TRBD2 (6 bases). With 6 bases removed from V and 4 bases from J, the gap between germline ends came to 11 bases. The CDR3 runs 13 residues. CDR1 and CDR2 from the germline V gene are SNHLY and FYNNEI. CDR3 in amino acids: CASSSTRSDTQYF. DNA of the CDR3: TGTGCCAGCAGCTCGACTAGATCAGATACGCAGTATTTT.

For the CDR3, the DNA is TGCAGCGTTGAGAATAGATTGAACACTGAAGCTTTCTTT. It encodes CSVENRLNTEAFF. This chain uses TRBV29-1 with TRBJ1-1, with D unresolved. This CDR3 comprises 13 residues. V lost 3 bases and J lost 0, with 8 bases in between. Germline CDR1 is SQVTM and CDR2 is ANQGSEA.

The chain recombines TRBV7-2 with TRBJ2-7; 8 nucleotides line up with TRBD1. V dropped 2 bases and J dropped 2; count of bases not matched to a gene: 5. The germline gives CDR1 SGHTA, CDR2 FQGNSA. CDR3 length: 15 amino acids. CDR3 nucleotides: TGTGCCAGCAGCTTACTAGGACAGGGAACCTACGAGCAGTACTTC. Its translation: CASSLLGQGTYEQYF.

This clonotype was seen a handful of times. This rearrangement joins TRBV10-3 to TRBJ2-1; D is undetermined. The germline CDR1 and CDR2 sequences are ENHRY and SYGVKD. V lost 5 bases, J lost 0 bases, and 8 bases lay in between. The CDR3 sequence is 14 residues long. The CDR3 region is CAISRPNSYNEQFF. In nucleotides, the CDR3 is TGTGCCATCAGTCGACCTAACTCCTACAATGAGCAGTTCTTC.

This clonotype was seen many times. The chain recombines TRBV11-1 with TRBJ2-7, with D possibly TRBD2 on 6 matching bases. This CDR3 is built from 14 residues. The V gene's germline CDR1 is SGHAT and CDR2 FQDESV (reference sequence). The V end was cut by 3 bases, the J end by 4 bases, with 13 bases between. The DNA of the CDR3 is TGTGCCAGCAGCTTCGGCCTAGCGCCTTACGAGCAGTACTTC. It translates to CASSFGLAPYEQYF.

The chain has TRBV9 and TRBJ2-3, with 10 bases identical to TRBD2. Germline V CDR1 and CDR2: SGDLS, YYNGEE. CDR3 length: 15 residues. Losses at the gene ends were 4 bases for V and 5 bases for J; bases not matched to a gene: 7. CDR3: CASSPSGREGDTQYF. The CDR3 coding sequence is TGTGCCAGCAGCCCTAGCGGGAGAGAAGGAGATACGCAGTATTTT.

V is TRBV20-1 and J is TRBJ2-7, with 8 bases identical to TRBD1. With 5 bases clipped from V and 2 bases from J, the junction kept 11 bases outside the gene matches. Germline CDR1 is DFQATT and CDR2 is SNEGSKA (reference sequence). The length of the CDR3 is 15 residues. The CDR3, as DNA: TGCAGTGCTCGAAGGGGGACAGGTTATACCTACGAGCAGTACTTC. Protein sequence: CSARRGTGYTYEQYF.

The chain is built from TRBV5-1 and TRBJ2-1; 10 nucleotides align to TRBD2. Germline-derived CDR1 and CDR2 are SGHRS and YFSETQ. The CDR3 is made up of 17 amino acids. The trim removed 1 base at V and 2 bases at J, leaving 6 bases unmatched. The DNA for the CDR3 is TGCGCCAGCAGCTTGAGTACTAGCGGGACCCCCTACAATGAGCAGTTCTTC. This translates into CASSLSTSGTPYNEQFF. The complete variable domain, with remaining parts taken from reference TRBV5-1 and TRBJ2-1, reads KAGVTQTPRYLIKTRGQQVTLSCSPISGHRSVSWYQQTPGQGLQFLFEYFSETQRNKGNFPGRFSGRQFSNSRSEMNVSTLELGDSALYLCASSLSTSGTPYNEQFFGPGTRLTVL.

Only a few counts were recorded for this clonotype. The DNA of the CDR3 is TGTGCCAGCAGTTTTCGGAGGGAAGCTTTCTTT. Protein: CASSFRREAFF. The chain couples TRBV28 to TRBJ1-1; D is unresolved. In germline, CDR1 is MDHEN, CDR2 SYDVKM. The CDR3 contains 11 residues. The V gene lost 3 bases and the J gene lost 8 bases, with 7 bases spanning the gap.

This clonotype was seen only a few times. The chain has TRBV20-1 and TRBJ2-7; 8 nucleotides agree with TRBD2. CDR1 is DFQATT and CDR2 is SNEGSKA in the germline V gene (reference sequence). After removal of 1 base from V and 1 base from J, the junction contained 3 bases not matched to a gene. This CDR3 contains 14 residues. The CDR3 loop reads CSARAGRGSYEQYF. The CDR3 DNA follows: TGCAGTGCTAGAGCCGGGAGGGGTTCCTACGAGCAGTACTTC.

This clonotype was seen only a few times. This sequence joins TRBV29-1 and TRBJ2-1; D is undetermined. The CDR3 spans 14 residues. Trimming took 2 bases from V and 9 from J, leaving 17 bases between them. CDR1 and CDR2 (germline): SQVTM, ANQGSEA. CDR3 bases: TGCAGCGTTGAAAAGGGAATGGCCTCAGGTGAGCAGTTCTTC. It specifies CSVEKGMASGEQFF.

This clonotype occurred many times. The V gene is TRBV4-3, the J gene TRBJ2-1; 7 nucleotides match TRBD1. The V segment lost 4 bases and the J segment 8 bases; nucleotides outside the gene matches: 14. Germline CDR1 and CDR2: LGHNA and YSLEER. The CDR3 is made up of 16 amino acids. This CDR3 is CASSPKGGLHTDEQFF. In DNA, the CDR3 is TGCGCCAGCAGCCCAAAAGGGGGCCTCCATACGGATGAGCAGTTCTTC.

The chain couples TRBV10-3 to TRBJ1-3; D possibly corresponds to TRBD1 (6 bases). CDR1 and CDR2 from the germline V gene are ENHRY and SYGVKD. V gave up 7 bases and J gave up 0 bases, with 13 bases separating them. This CDR3 spans 15 amino acids. CDR3 DNA sequence: TGTGCCATCACCGCCGGACAGAGCTCTGGAAACACCATATATTTT. Protein sequence: CAITAGQSSGNTIYF.

This clonotype was seen only a few times. The CDR3 region has the DNA TGTGCCACCCGGGACAGCGGTAACACCGGGGAGCTGTTTTTT. This encodes CATRDSGNTGELFF. The chain links TRBV24-1 to TRBJ2-2, with TRBD1 matching over 7 bases. The V gene end was trimmed by 9 bases and the J gene end by 2 bases; junction bases not matched to a gene: 5. The CDR3 sequence is 14 residues long. Germline V gives CDR1 KGHDR, CDR2 SFDVKD.

This clonotype was detected many times. The CDR3 DNA reads TGTGCCAGCAGCTTAACGGGGACAAGCACAGATACGCAGTATTTT. The encoded protein is CASSLTGTSTDTQYF. The chain uses TRBV7-9 and TRBJ2-3; perhaps TRBD1 as D (6 bases). CDR1 and CDR2 (germline): SEHNR, FQNEAQ (reference sequence). The CDR3 covers 15 residues. The V end lost 2 bases, the J end lost 0 bases, and 9 bases lay between the germline ends.

This sequence joins TRBV7-2 and TRBJ1-5, with 9 bases lining up with TRBD1. Trimming at V came to 7 bases and at J to 7 bases, leaving 8 bases not matched to a gene. Germline V lookup: CDR1 SGHTA, CDR2 FQGNSA. CDR3 length equals 14 residues. CDR3 region: CASTGGQGIQPQHF. CDR3 nucleotides: TGTGCCAGCACCGGGGGACAGGGTATACAGCCCCAGCATTTT.

The V gene is TRBV7-6, the J gene TRBJ2-4, with D maybe TRBD1 (6 bases). Trimming shortened V by 2 bases and J by 9 bases, and 14 bases separated the two germline ends. The germline CDR1 and CDR2 sequences are SGHVS and FNYEAQ. The CDR3 has 14 amino acids. The CDR3 region has the DNA TGTGCCAGCAGCTTAAGCCACCAGGGGAGCATTCAGTACTTC. Translating gives CASSLSHQGSIQYF.

This clonotype was detected many times. The V call is TRBV24-1, the J call TRBJ1-3; tentative D call: TRBD1 (5 bases). The germline V gene has CDR1 KGHDR and CDR2 SFDVKD. CDR3 length: 16 amino acids. Trimming removed 4 bases at V and 0 bases at J, with 12 bases between. The CDR3 region has the DNA TGTGCCACCAGTGACCCTGGGACCGGCTCTGGAAACACCATATATTTT. Its translation is CATSDPGTGSGNTIYF.